A selection of T cell receptor beta chains follows, all from one sample in a study of blood T cell repertoires in COVID-19. Libraries were prepared by immunoSEQ multiplex PCR; TCRdb keeps only in-frame clonotypes and omits some of them. The sample includes a few hundred thousand clones, about four fifths of them seen just once. Source material: PBMCs or T cells enriched from blood (not recorded which). Receptors were obtained from a woman aged 40 to 55 who had recovered from COVID-19. Both conserved end residues are part of each CDR3. Each record gives: J gene, D gene, V gene, clone size, CDR3 DNA, CDR3 protein. A D gene is named only where the DNA matches it firmly. Only some rows state a clone size, as once, few, many or a class for expanded clones.

TRBJ1-2,TRBD1,TRBV6-2/TRBV6-3,NA,TGTGCCAGCAGTCGGACAGGGGTTGACTATGGCTACACCTTC,CASSRTGVDYGYTF
TRBJ2-7,TRBD2,TRBV28,NA,TGTGCCAGCCATACTAGCGGGAGCTCCTACGAGCAGTACTTC,CASHTSGSSYEQYF
TRBJ1-2,NA,TRBV5-6,NA,TGTGCCAGCAGCTCGACAGGCTATGGCTACACCTTC,CASSSTGYGYTF
TRBJ2-3,NA,TRBV11-3,NA,TGTGCCAGCAGCTTAGTAGCGTCAACGGCTACGCAGTATTTT,CASSLVASTATQYF
TRBJ1-1,TRBD1,TRBV27,NA,TGTGCCAGCATCCCGAGGGGGCGACATTCTGAAGCTTTCTTT,CASIPRGRHSEAFF
TRBJ1-5,NA,TRBV5-1,NA,TGCGCCAGCAGCTTGGAGACAGCCACTCAGCCCCAGCATTTT,CASSLETATQPQHF
TRBJ2-5,TRBD2,TRBV19,NA,TGTGCCAGTAGTTTGAGGACTAGCGGGGGACAAGAGACCCAGTACTTC,CASSLRTSGGQETQYF
TRBJ1-2,NA,TRBV3-1/TRBV3-2,NA,TGTGCCAGCGGTACAGGGACTAACTATGGCTACACCTTC,CASGTGTNYGYTF
TRBJ1-2,NA,TRBV28,NA,TGTGCCAGCAGTTTAGACAGATACTATGGCTACACCTTC,CASSLDRYYGYTF
TRBJ1-2,NA,TRBV27,NA,TGTGCCAGCAGATCCCCGGACACCAACTATGGCTACACCTTC,CASRSPDTNYGYTF
TRBJ1-1,TRBD1,TRBV6-4,NA,TGTGCCAGCAGTGACCCGGCGGGACAGGGGGCGACTGAAGCTTTCTTT,CASSDPAGQGATEAFF
TRBJ2-5,TRBD2,TRBV11-3,NA,TGTGCCAGCAGCTTATATGCGGGAGATTTGGAGACCCAGTACTTC,CASSLYAGDLETQYF
TRBJ2-5,TRBD2,TRBV3-1/TRBV3-2,NA,TGTGCCAGCAGCCAAGGGGGGACTAGCGGAGCCCAAGAGACCCAGTACTTC,CASSQGGTSGAQETQYF
TRBJ1-5,NA,TRBV9,NA,TGTGCCAGCTTCCGGGATCAGCCCCAGCATTTT,CASFRDQPQHF
TRBJ1-2,NA,TRBV14,NA,TGTGCCAGCAGCCGCCGGGACAATTATGGCTACACCTTC,CASSRRDNYGYTF
TRBJ1-3,TRBD1,TRBV10-2,NA,TGCGCCAGCAGTTCTCAGGGGGCGGCCTCTGGAAACACCATATATTTT,CASSSQGAASGNTIYF
TRBJ1-2,NA,TRBV19,few,TGTGCCAGTAGTAGACAGCTCTATGGCTACACCTTC,CASSRQLYGYTF
TRBJ2-2,NA,TRBV7-9,NA,TGTGCCCGGAGTGGGAGGACGAACACCGGGGAGCTGTTTTTT,CARSGRTNTGELFF
TRBJ1-1,NA,TRBV28,once,TGTGCCAGCAGTGGTCTACGGAGTGAAGCTTTCTTT,CASSGLRSEAFF